The clone carrying this T cell receptor beta chain has more than one count but fewer than ten. This sample stems from a study of T cell responses to AZD1222 COVID-19 vaccine. TCRdb's copy holds only in-frame clones and misses some; the assay was immunoSEQ multiplex PCR. The repertoire holds about 110,000 clones, about 90% seen once, with roughly 7.9% in the top ten. The CDR3 extends over 14 amino acids. V lost 1 base to trimming and J lost 2 bases, with 9 bases between them. Per germline, CDR1 SGHRS and CDR2 YFSETQ. Second doses at about 4 or about 12 weeks were pooled. The source material was peripheral blood, sampled 28 days after the second AZD1222 dose. This clonotype originated in an adult who received the AZD1222 COVID-19 vaccine. The rearrangement uses TRBV5-1 and TRBJ2-5, with D maybe TRBD1 (5 bases). This CDR3 is CASSLSGQQETQYF. For the CDR3, the DNA is TGCGCCAGCAGCTTGTCAGGGCAGCAAGAGACCCAGTACTTC.